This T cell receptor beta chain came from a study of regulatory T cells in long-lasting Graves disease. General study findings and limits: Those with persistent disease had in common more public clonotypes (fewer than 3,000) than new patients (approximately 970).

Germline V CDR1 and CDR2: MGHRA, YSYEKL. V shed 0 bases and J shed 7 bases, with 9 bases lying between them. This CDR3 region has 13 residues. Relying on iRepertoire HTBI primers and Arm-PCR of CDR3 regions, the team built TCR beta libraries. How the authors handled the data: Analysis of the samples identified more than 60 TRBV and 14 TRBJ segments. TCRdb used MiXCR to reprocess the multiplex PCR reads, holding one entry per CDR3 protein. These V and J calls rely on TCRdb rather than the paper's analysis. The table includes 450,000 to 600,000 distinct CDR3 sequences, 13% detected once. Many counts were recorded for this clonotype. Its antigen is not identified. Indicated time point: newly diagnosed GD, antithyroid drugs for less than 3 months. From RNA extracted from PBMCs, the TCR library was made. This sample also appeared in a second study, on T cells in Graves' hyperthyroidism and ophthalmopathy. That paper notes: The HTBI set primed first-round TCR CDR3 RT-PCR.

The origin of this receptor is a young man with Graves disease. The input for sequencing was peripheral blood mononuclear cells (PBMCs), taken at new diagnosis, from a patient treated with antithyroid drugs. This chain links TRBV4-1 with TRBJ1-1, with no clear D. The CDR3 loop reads CASSQDRGLEAFF. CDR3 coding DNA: TGCGCCAGCAGCCAAGATCGAGGGCTTGAAGCTTTCTTT.